This TCR beta chain appears in the sequencing data of a study of Graves' ophthalmopathy and Graves' hyperthyroidism. Trimming stripped 7 bases from V and 4 bases from J, with 25 bases between. The CDR3 is 16 amino acids. The germline V gene has CDR1 SQVTM and CDR2 ANQGSEA. Amplification targeted the TCR beta CDR3 regions, with RNA transcripts as the source material. Second-round multiplex PCR came after first-round RT-PCR with HTBI primers. TCRdb fed the multiplex PCR reads into MiXCR, producing one record per CDR3 protein. Of over a million distinct CDR3 sequences in the sample, 35% to 40% were seen once.

V is TRBV29-1 and J is TRBJ1-1, with D possibly matching TRBD1 (6 bases). The sequenced sample consisted of peripheral blood or thyroid tissue (not recorded which). The TCR sequence derives from an adult man with Graves' hyperthyroidism. CDR3: CSGKGQGMEFRTEAFF. In nucleotides, the CDR3 is TGCAGCGGGAAGGGCCAGGGGATGGAATTTCGCACTGAAGCTTTCTTT.